The sequence of this TCR beta chain was determined in a study of cytomegalovirus exposure and HLA in healthy donors. Across the whole study: The use of the same platform for the roughly 120 validation repertoires and the 550 to 850 first-cohort repertoires was reported by a later analysis.

Of note for this clone: Antigen specificity is unknown.

The method was immunoSEQ multiplex PCR; TCRdb's version includes in-frame clones alone and lacks a portion of them. This repertoire shows about 150,000 clones, approximately 86% found once; its top ten account for approximately 20%. V lost 6 bases and J lost 7; bases outside the gene matches: 5. Germline V CDR1 and CDR2: MNHEY, SVGAGI. The CDR3 consists of 13 residues. Broader study findings: Rarity characterized most TCR sequences, yet some public TCRs appeared in many donors. The authors enumerated 180 or so TCR beta chains as linked to cytomegalovirus. That first-cohort TCR clusters tended to co-occur in the approximately 120 validation repertoires was found in a later analysis.

The genes are TRBV6-5 and TRBJ1-2; TRBD1 agrees at 10 bases. The TCR was taken from a young man in good health and CMV-seropositive. The specimen was PBMCs. CDR3 amino acids: CASSTGTGAGYTF. CDR3 coding DNA: TGTGCCAGCAGCACCGGGACAGGGGCTGGCTACACCTTC.